This T cell receptor beta chain came from a study of cytomegalovirus exposure and HLA in healthy donors. In the PCR, 60 Vbeta and 13 Jbeta primers were used. Only in-frame clones appear in the TCRdb table, and some are missing; sequencing was by immunoSEQ multiplex PCR. The sample lists 150,000 to 200,000 clones, more than 70% seen once, with around 11% in the top ten. With respect to this clone: Its target is not known.

V gave up 0 bases and J gave up 1 base, with 15 bases separating them. The CDR3 runs to 17 residues. The germline CDR1 and CDR2 sequences are MNHEY and SMNVEV (reference sequence). Findings of the study overall: Certain sequence variants were highly shared and formed a cluster, and this cluster was likely a sequencing artifact. When analyzed later, a missense DCLRE1C variant was found to be linked to TCR beta V- and J-gene trimming. Serostatus for CMV was the only available immune exposure information.

The chain has TRBV27 and TRBJ1-1; weak D call: TRBD1 (6 bases). Sequencing was carried out using PBMCs. This clonotype was sampled from a man younger than 35 in good health and CMV-seropositive. The CDR3 region has the DNA TGTGCCAGCAGTTTATCTAGGACAGCCGCCCAGAACACTGAAGCTTTCTTT. Amino acid sequence: CASSLSRTAAQNTEAFF.